This is a list of T cell receptor beta chains from one sample in a study of CD8 T cells in Susac syndrome. In TCRdb, the immunoSEQ multiplex PCR reads were re-called with MiXCR into one record per CDR3 protein. The sample includes 50,000 to 55,000 distinct CDR3 sequences, around 93% of them seen just once. Sequencing used CD8+ T cells from PBMCs. The receptors originated from a human donor with Susac syndrome. Both conserved end residues are trimmed from each CDR3.

v_call	j_call	cdr3_aa
TRBV12-3/TRBV12-4	TRBJ1-2	ASSSRHT
TRBV14	TRBJ1-1	ASSPRQTNTEAF
TRBV9	TRBJ2-3	ASSVLGQLIDTQY
TRBV2	TRBJ2-5	ASSGKTQY
TRBV3-1	TRBJ2-5	ASSQVGLETQY
TRBV30	TRBJ2-7	AWTEGVGYEQY
TRBV12-3/TRBV12-4	TRBJ1-3	ASSPRLMSGNTIY
TRBV19	TRBJ2-7	ASSIYRGRPYEQY
TRBV10-3	TRBJ1-2	AISESEHYGYT
TRBV6-6	TRBJ2-1	ASGVTGGGNEQF
TRBV6-5	TRBJ2-2	ASRDDTGELF
TRBV5-1	TRBJ2-1	ASSLGDRRSNEQF
TRBV19	TRBJ2-5	ASSMGTSGGQETQY
TRBV19	TRBJ2-1	ASIGRGLDEQF
TRBV9	TRBJ2-2	ASSPTGLVKYTGELF
TRBV11-2	TRBJ2-5	ASRELETQY
TRBV9	TRBJ1-1	ASSVVAAGTEAF
TRBV13	TRBJ1-2	ASRRGLDGYT
TRBV30	TRBJ1-1	AWSNGQGVTEAF
TRBV4-3	TRBJ2-1	ASSQEGRDEQF
TRBV5-4	TRBJ2-3	ASSLWGDTQY